This TCR beta chain was observed in a study of beta chain features in type 1 diabetes. Overall study results and limits: HLA effects on TCRB rearrangement stayed unresolved here.

As concerns this clone: Its antigen is not identified.

Since all of the isolated RNA was reverse transcribed, expressed TCRB transcripts were what got sequenced. Assay: immunoSEQ multiplex PCR; the TCRdb copy retains only in-frame clones and omits some. The sample carries 350,000 to 450,000 clones, approximately 15% recorded once. This CDR3 region has 12 residues. V was pared by 6 bases and J by 5 bases, with 9 bases between. Per germline, CDR1 SGHAT and CDR2 FQNNGV. The source is a young man in good health. This sequence joins TRBV11-2 and TRBJ2-3, with D hard to call. Sequenced: naive CD4+ T cells from blood. CDR3 sequence (DNA): TGTGCCAGCAGGAGGACGGGAGATACGCAGTATTTT. This sequence encodes CASRRTGDTQYF. The complete variable domain, with remaining parts taken from reference TRBV11-2 and TRBJ2-3, reads EAGVAQSPRYKIIEKRQSVAFWCNPISGHATLYWYQQILGQGPKLLIQFQNNGVVDDSQLPKDRFSAERLKGVDSTLKIQPAKLEDSAVYLCASRRTGDTQYFGPGTRLTVL.